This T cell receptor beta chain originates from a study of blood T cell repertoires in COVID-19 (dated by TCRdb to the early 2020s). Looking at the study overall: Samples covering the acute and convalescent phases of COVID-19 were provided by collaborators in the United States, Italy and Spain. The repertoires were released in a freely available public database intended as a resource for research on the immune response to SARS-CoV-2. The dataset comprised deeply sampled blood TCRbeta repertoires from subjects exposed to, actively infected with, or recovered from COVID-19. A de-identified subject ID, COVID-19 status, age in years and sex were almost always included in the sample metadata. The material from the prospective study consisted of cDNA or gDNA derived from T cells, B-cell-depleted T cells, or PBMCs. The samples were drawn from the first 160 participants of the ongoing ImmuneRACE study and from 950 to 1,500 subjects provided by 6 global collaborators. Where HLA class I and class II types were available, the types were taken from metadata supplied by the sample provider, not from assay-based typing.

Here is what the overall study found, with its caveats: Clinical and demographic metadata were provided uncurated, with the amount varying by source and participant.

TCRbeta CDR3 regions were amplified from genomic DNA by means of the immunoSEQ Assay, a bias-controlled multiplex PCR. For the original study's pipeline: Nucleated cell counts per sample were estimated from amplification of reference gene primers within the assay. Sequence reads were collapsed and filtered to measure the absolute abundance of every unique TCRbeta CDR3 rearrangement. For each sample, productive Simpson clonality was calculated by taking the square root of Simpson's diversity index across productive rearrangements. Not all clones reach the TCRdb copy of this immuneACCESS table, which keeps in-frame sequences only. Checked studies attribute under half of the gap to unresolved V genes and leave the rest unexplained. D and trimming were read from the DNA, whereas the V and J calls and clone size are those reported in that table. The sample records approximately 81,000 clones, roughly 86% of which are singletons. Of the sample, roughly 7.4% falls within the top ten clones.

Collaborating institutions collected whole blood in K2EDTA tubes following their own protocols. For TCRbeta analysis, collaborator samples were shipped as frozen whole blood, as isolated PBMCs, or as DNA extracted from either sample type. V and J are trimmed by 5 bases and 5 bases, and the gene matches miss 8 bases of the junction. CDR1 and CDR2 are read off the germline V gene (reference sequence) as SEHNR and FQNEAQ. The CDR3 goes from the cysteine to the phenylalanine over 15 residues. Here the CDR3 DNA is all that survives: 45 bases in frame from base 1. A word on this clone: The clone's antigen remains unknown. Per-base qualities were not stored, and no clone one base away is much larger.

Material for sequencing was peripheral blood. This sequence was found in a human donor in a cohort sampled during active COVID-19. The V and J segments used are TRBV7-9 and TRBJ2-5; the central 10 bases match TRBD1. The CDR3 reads CASSPPGQGGETQYF. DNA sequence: TGTGCCAGCAGCCCCCCCGGACAGGGGGGGGAGACCCAGTACTTC.